Shown below are 26 T cell receptor beta chains from a single sample sequenced in a study of T cell responses to AZD1222 COVID-19 vaccine. The assay was immunoSEQ multiplex PCR, and TCRdb's table has in-frame clones only and misses some. The sample carries some 150,000 clones, about 87% recorded once. The material was peripheral blood, obtained on day 0 of AZD1222 vaccination. These receptors were collected from an adult in good health.

The chain couples TRBV3-1 (or the pseudogene TRBV3-2) to TRBJ1-4; the D is unclear. Germline lookup yields CDR1 LGHDT and CDR2 YNNKEL (reference sequence). The CDR3 runs to 13 residues. Trimming removed 4 bases at V and 8 bases at J, with 11 bases between. CDR3 sequence: CASSPGVGEKLFF. For the CDR3, the DNA is TGTGCCAGCAGCCCTGGGGTAGGGGAAAAACTGTTTTTT.

The chain has TRBV30 and TRBJ2-4; D remains unclear. Germline V lookup: CDR1 GTSNPN, CDR2 SVGIG (reference sequence). The CDR3 sequence is 16 residues long. The V and J ends lost 5 bases and 1 base respectively, with 18 bases between them. CDR3 nucleotide sequence: TGTGCCTGGTCTATCCGCGAGGATTATGCCAAAAACATTCAGTACTTC. Its translation is CAWSIREDYAKNIQYF.

This chain links TRBV6-5 with TRBJ1-6; D remains unclear. This CDR3 has 12 amino acids. CDR1 and CDR2 from the germline V gene are MNHEY and SVGAGI. Trimming shortened V by 8 bases and J by 3 bases, and 5 bases separated the two germline ends. DNA of the CDR3: TGTGCCAGCTGGGACTATAATTCACCCCTCCACTTT. Its translation is CASWDYNSPLHF.

The rearrangement uses TRBV15 and TRBJ1-2; 7 nucleotides align to TRBD1. CDR1 is LNHNV and CDR2 is YYDKDF in the germline V gene (reference sequence). V lost 0 bases to trimming and J lost 8 bases; unmatched junction nucleotides: 6. The CDR3 covers 14 residues. CDR3 in amino acids: CATSRDQTGRGYTF. The CDR3 bases are TGTGCCACCAGCAGAGATCAGACAGGGCGCGGCTACACCTTC.

V usage is TRBV4-3 and J usage is TRBJ2-7; 11 bases match TRBD2. Trimming cost V 4 bases and J 0 bases; bases outside gene matches: 8. Germline V CDR1 and CDR2: LGHNA, YSLEER. The CDR3 is 17 residues long. The CDR3 loop reads CASSPRLAGLSSYEQYF. The CDR3, as DNA: TGCGCCAGCAGCCCGAGACTAGCGGGGCTTAGCTCCTACGAGCAGTACTTC.

The rearrangement joins TRBV2 to TRBJ1-1, with TRBD1 identical over 7 bases. J was trimmed by 3 bases and V by 5 bases; bases with no gene match: 6. The CDR3 extends over 14 amino acids. Germline V gene data show CDR1 as SNHLY and CDR2 as FYNNEI. CDR3 sequence reads: CASSSQGGDTEAFF. CDR3 DNA: TGTGCCAGCAGTTCCCAGGGGGGGGACACTGAAGCTTTCTTT.

The chain links TRBV2 to TRBJ1-1; D unresolved. The germline V gene has CDR1 SNHLY and CDR2 FYNNEI. The length of the CDR3 is 15 residues. V dropped 2 bases and J dropped 4 bases, with 14 bases sitting between them. For the CDR3, the DNA is TGTGCCAGCAGTGAAACGGGTAACCGGGCCACTGAAGCTTTCTTT. Protein product: CASSETGNRATEAFF.

This clone was detected once. The CDR3 loop is CASTSGGTYEQYF. The CDR3, as DNA: TGTGCCAGCACCTCCGGGGGGACCTACGAGCAGTACTTC. This sequence joins TRBV5-6 and TRBJ2-7; 7 bases line up with TRBD2. The V gene's germline CDR1 is SGHDT and CDR2 YYEEEE. The junction had 5 bases not matched to a gene; V was cut back by 6 bases and J by 2 bases. The CDR3 extends over 13 amino acids.

The rearrangement uses TRBV18 and TRBJ2-5, with 9 bases identical to TRBD2. Germline V gives CDR1 KGHSH, CDR2 LQKENI. The CDR3 has 15 residues. The V and J ends lost 4 bases and 0 bases, in that order; junction bases with no gene match: 3. The DNA for the CDR3 is TGTGCCAGCTCACAAGCGGGGGGAGACCAAGAGACCCAGTACTTC. Amino acid sequence: CASSQAGGDQETQYF.

The CDR3 loop reads CASSQGQGGYTF. CDR3 DNA sequence: TGTGCCAGCAGCCAGGGGCAGGGTGGCTACACCTTC. The rearrangement joins TRBV3-1 (or the pseudogene TRBV3-2) to TRBJ1-2, with a tentative D call TRBD1 (5 bases). The CDR3 runs to 12 residues. CDR1 LGHDT and CDR2 YNNKEL come from the germline V gene (reference sequence). V was clipped by 3 bases and J by 7 bases, with 9 bases between them.

J is TRBJ1-3 and V is TRBV4-3; D unresolved. The germline V gene has CDR1 LGHNA and CDR2 YSLEER. The CDR3 contains 15 residues. The V gene lost 1 base and the J gene lost 0 bases, with 7 bases spanning the gap. CDR3 region: CASSQGPDSGNTIYF. The CDR3 nucleotides are TGCGCCAGCAGCCAAGGGCCCGACTCTGGAAACACCATATATTTT.

In DNA, the CDR3 is TGTGCCAGCAGCCCCCCTTTGGGGGGGGAAACCTCCTACGAGCAGTACTTC. It encodes CASSPPLGGETSYEQYF. The V gene is TRBV13, the J gene TRBJ2-7; TRBD2 aligns across 7 bases. Germline V gene lookup returns CDR1 PRHDT and CDR2 FYEKMQ (reference sequence). This CDR3 comprises 17 residues. Trimming cost V 5 bases and J 0 bases; bases outside gene matches: 13.

Here the CDR3 DNA reads TGTGCCAGCAGCCCCCGACCGGGAGAGCTAACCGGGGAGCTGTTTTTT. It yields the protein CASSPRPGELTGELFF. The rearrangement joins TRBV4-2 to TRBJ2-2; D is perhaps TRBD2 (6 bases). The V gene lost 4 bases and the J gene lost 5 bases, with 17 bases spanning the gap. This CDR3 has 16 amino acids. Germline loops: CDR1 LGHNA, CDR2 YNFKEQ.

The chain employs TRBV3-1 (or the pseudogene TRBV3-2) and TRBJ1-1, with 7 bases identical to TRBD1. Germline V gene lookup returns CDR1 LGHDT and CDR2 YNNKEL (reference sequence). CDR3 size: 15 residues. V was clipped by 1 base and J by 7 bases; unmatched bases: 9. DNA of the CDR3: TGTGCCAGCAGCCAAGGTAACAGGGGACACGATGAAGCTTTCTTT. Translating it yields CASSQGNRGHDEAFF.

The rearrangement uses TRBV10-3 and TRBJ2-7, with D tentatively TRBD1 (5 bases). Germline V CDR1 and CDR2: ENHRY, SYGVKD. This CDR3 contains 13 residues. The ends were cut back, 0 bases at V and 5 bases at J, with 8 bases in the middle. Written as DNA, the CDR3 is TGTGCCATCAGTGAGTCTTCAGGGAACGAGCAGTACTTC. The encoded protein is CAISESSGNEQYF.

The chain is built from TRBV19 and TRBJ1-5, with 7 bases aligning to TRBD1. Germline lookup yields CDR1 LNHDA and CDR2 SQIVND (reference sequence). CDR3 length: 16 residues. V gave up 10 bases and J gave up 0 bases; unmatched junction bases: 12. CDR3 bases: TGTGCCACCCAGCGGGGGACAGTTTATAGCAATCAGCCCCAGCATTTT. This sequence encodes CATQRGTVYSNQPQHF.

The V gene is TRBV10-3, the J gene TRBJ2-3; 12 bases line up with TRBD2. This CDR3 contains 16 residues. Losses at the gene ends were 5 bases for V and 0 bases for J; bases not matched to a gene: 3. Germline assignment: CDR1 ENHRY and CDR2 SYGVKD. CDR3 bases: TGTGCCATCAGTTCTAGCGGGGGGGCGAGCACAGATACGCAGTATTTT. This translates into CAISSSGGASTDTQYF.

CDR3 sequence (DNA): TGTGCCAGTAGTCACCCCCTGGGACAGCGTTTCACCGGGGAGCTGTTTTTT. The encoded protein is CASSHPLGQRFTGELFF. The gene calls are TRBV19 and TRBJ2-2; 7 bases match TRBD1. Germline V gene data show CDR1 as LNHDA and CDR2 as SQIVND (reference sequence). V lost 5 bases, J lost 4 bases, and 13 bases stayed unmatched. The CDR3 totals 17 residues.

This chain connects TRBV7-9 to TRBJ1-1, with D possibly TRBD1 on 6 matching bases. CDR1 and CDR2 from the germline V gene are SEHNR and FQNEAQ (reference sequence). The CDR3 is 14 residues long. Trimming cost V 1 base and J 1 base, with 7 bases left between them. The CDR3 region is CASSLVQGNTEAFF. The CDR3 nucleotides are TGTGCCAGCAGCTTAGTACAGGGGAACACTGAAGCTTTCTTT.

V is TRBV12-3 or TRBV12-4 and J is TRBJ1-1; D gene unclear. The CDR3 loop spans 12 amino acids. The ends were cut back, 2 bases at V and 10 bases at J, with 11 bases in the middle. Here the CDR3 reads CASSLLPRRAFF. In DNA, the CDR3 is TGTGCCAGCAGTTTATTGCCAAGGAGAGCTTTCTTT.

The chain joins TRBV12-3 or TRBV12-4 to TRBJ2-1; D is uncertain. V dropped 3 bases and J dropped 5 bases, with 8 bases sitting between them. This CDR3 is 13 amino acids long. The CDR3 spells CASSFQRNNEQFF. The CDR3 DNA follows: TGTGCCAGCAGTTTCCAGAGAAACAATGAGCAGTTCTTC.

This sequence joins TRBV10-2 and TRBJ1-2; 10 nucleotides line up with TRBD1. The CDR3 runs 13 residues. CDR1 is WSHSY, CDR2 SAAADI, per germline. V lost 8 bases to trimming and J lost 3 bases; unmatched junction nucleotides: 3. The CDR3 coding sequence is TGCGCCAGCGCAGGGACAGGGGACTATGGCTACACCTTC. Translation gives CASAGTGDYGYTF.

The V call is TRBV7-9, the J call TRBJ1-5; D remains unclear. V lost 2 bases and J 0 bases, leaving 8 bases between the germline ends. Germline V gene data show CDR1 as SEHNR and CDR2 as FQNEAQ (reference sequence). This CDR3 contains 15 residues. The CDR3 nucleotides are TGTGCCAGCAGCTTAAGGTCCGTTAGCAATCAGCCCCAGCATTTT. It is translated as CASSLRSVSNQPQHF.

The chain joins TRBV3-1 (or the pseudogene TRBV3-2) to TRBJ1-2, with 9 nucleotides matching TRBD1. The CDR3 covers 15 residues. Germline V lookup: CDR1 LGHDT, CDR2 YNNKEL (reference sequence). V lost 1 base and J lost 6; bases outside the gene matches: 6. CDR3 amino acids: CASSQGDRVIDGYTF. The CDR3 DNA follows: TGTGCCAGCAGCCAAGGGGACAGGGTAATCGATGGCTACACCTTC.

This clone was counted once. The V and J genes are TRBV15 and TRBJ1-2; D uncertain. Germline values: CDR1 LNHNV, CDR2 YYDKDF (reference sequence). The CDR3 totals 13 residues. V lost 0 bases, J lost 5 bases, and 7 bases lay in between. CDR3 loop: CATSRDRGYGYTF. Here the CDR3 DNA reads TGTGCCACCAGCAGAGACCGGGGTTATGGCTACACCTTC.

V and J are TRBV19 and TRBJ2-3; D is perhaps TRBD1 (6 bases). The V gene's germline CDR1 is LNHDA and CDR2 SQIVND (reference sequence). Trimming took off 6 bases at V and 5 bases at J, with 12 bases between the two ends. The CDR3 loop spans 13 amino acids. In nucleotides, the CDR3 is TGTGCCAGTAGCCAGGGGCTCGTAGATACGCAGTATTTT. Protein: CASSQGLVDTQYF.